This TCR beta chain is drawn from a study of cytomegalovirus exposure and HLA in healthy donors. PCR used 60 Vbeta primers and 13 Jbeta primers. Data came from immunoSEQ multiplex PCR; TCRdb stores just in-frame clones and leaves some out. The sample consists of some 200,000 clones, about two thirds of them appearing once. Whole-study findings and limits: Researchers had no immune exposure information except CMV serostatus available. Overall, roughly 150 TCR beta chains were annotated as cytomegalovirus-associated. In a later analysis, a missense DCLRE1C variant was linked to TCR beta V- and J-gene trimming. A prior analysis recorded that most TCR beta V segments were productive about 87% or about 30% of the time.

CDR1 is MNHNY and CDR2 is SVGAGI in the germline V gene (reference sequence). CDR3 length equals 15 residues. The V segment lost 0 bases and the J segment 11 bases; nucleotides outside the gene matches: 9. Details on this clone: The antigen remains unidentified.

The receptor's source is a man aged 35 to 55 in good health and CMV-seropositive. The chain employs TRBV6-6 and TRBJ2-3; 9 bases agree with TRBD2. The specimen sequenced was PBMCs. The CDR3 is CASSYSAAGGPVQYF. The CDR3 coding sequence is TGTGCCAGCAGTTACTCGGCCGCGGGGGGGCCAGTGCAGTATTTT.